This is a list of T cell receptor beta chains from one sample in a study of blood T cell repertoires in COVID-19. TCRdb keeps only in-frame clones here, not all; method: immunoSEQ multiplex PCR. This table has around 170,000 clones, around 90% appearing once. The sequenced material came from peripheral blood. The receptors here all came from a man aged 60 to 75 with acute or convalescent COVID-19. CDR3s include the opening cysteine and the closing phenylalanine or tryptophan. D genes are given only for firm matches. Where a row states a size, it is once, few, many or the class of an expanded clone; other rows omit it.

>TRBJ1-4|TRBV15|.|.
CATSRVQTATNEKLFF
TGTGCCACCAGCAGAGTTCAGACAGCAACTAATGAAAAACTGTTTTTT
>TRBJ2-5|TRBV11-3|.|.
CASSLTPVAETQYF
TGTGCCAGCAGCTTAACCCCCGTGGCTGAGACCCAGTACTTC
>TRBJ1-1|TRBV11-3|.|.
CASSFSQGLNTEAFF
TGTGCCAGCAGCTTCTCACAGGGCCTGAACACTGAAGCTTTCTTT
>TRBJ2-7|TRBV27|.|once
CASSLQGTGYEQYF
TGTGCCAGCAGTTTACAGGGGACGGGTTACGAGCAGTACTTC
>TRBJ1-1|TRBV7-6|.|.
CASSLARGGEAFF
TGTGCCAGCAGCTTAGCGCGGGGCGGTGAAGCTTTCTTT
>TRBJ1-5|TRBV10-3|.|.
CAISEGSDKQGLYQPQHF
TGTGCCATCAGTGAAGGCAGCGACAAGCAGGGGCTCTATCAGCCCCAGCATTTT
>TRBJ1-2|TRBV11-2|.|.
CARTTEGPNYGYTF
TGTGCCAGGACTACGGAGGGCCCTAACTATGGCTACACCTTC
>TRBJ2-7|TRBV30|TRBD1|.
CAWSATRDRYYPRF
TGTGCCTGGAGCGCTACCCGGGACAGGTACTATCCGAGGTTC
>TRBJ2-7|TRBV5-1|.|once
CASSQDSTSYEQYF
TGCGCCAGCAGCCAGGACTCGACCTCCTACGAGCAGTACTTC
>TRBJ1-2|TRBV5-5|.|.
CASSSYYGYTF
TGTGCCAGCAGCAGCTACTATGGCTACACCTTC
>TRBJ2-2|TRBV13|TRBD1|.
CASRRQGSTGELFF
TGTGCCAGCAGACGACAGGGGAGCACCGGGGAGCTGTTTTTT
>TRBJ1-6|TRBV6-4|.|few
CASSESLNSPLHF
TGTGCCAGCAGTGAGTCACTGAATTCACCCCTCCACTTT
>TRBJ1-4|TRBV10-3|.|.
CAISESGGVEKLFF
TGTGCCATCAGTGAGTCAGGAGGGGTCGAAAAACTGTTTTTT
>TRBJ1-1|TRBV6-5|TRBD1|.
CASRGGTGETEAFF
TGTGCCAGCAGGGGAGGGACAGGGGAAACTGAAGCTTTCTTT
>TRBJ2-2|TRBV5-1|.|.
CASSLSQSFNTGELFF
TGCGCCAGCAGCTTGAGTCAGTCCTTTAACACCGGGGAGCTGTTTTTT
>TRBJ2-1|TRBV11-3|TRBD2|.
CATLTSGSNEQFF
TGTGCCACCCTGACTAGCGGGAGCAATGAGCAGTTCTTC
>TRBJ1-1|TRBV6-1|TRBD1|.
CASSLGGVKTEAFF
TGTGCCAGCAGTTTAGGGGGCGTGAAGACTGAAGCTTTCTTT
>TRBJ2-3|TRBV7-6|TRBD1|.
CASSTNRGADTQYF
TGTGCCAGCAGCACCAACAGGGGTGCAGATACGCAGTATTTT
>TRBJ2-7|TRBV23-1|.|.
CASSQLPETGSYEQYF
TGCGCCAGCAGTCAATTGCCTGAGACAGGCTCCTACGAGCAGTACTTC
>TRBJ2-5|TRBV19|.|.
CASSIARGETQYF
TGTGCCAGTAGTATAGCCAGGGGAGAGACCCAGTACTTC
>TRBJ1-1|TRBV15|.|.
CATSRGGKGGKTEAFF
TGTGCCACCAGCAGAGGTGGGAAGGGAGGGAAGACTGAAGCTTTCTTT
>TRBJ1-5|TRBV2|.|.
CASSPVGGNQPQHF
TGTGCCAGCTCTCCGGTTGGGGGGAATCAGCCCCAGCATTTT
>TRBJ1-2|TRBV7-6|TRBD1|.
CASSFRTDRVGGYTF
TGTGCCAGCAGCTTCCGAACGGACAGGGTGGGAGGCTACACCTTC
>TRBJ2-3|TRBV2|TRBD2|.
CASSSLAGAGDTQYF
TGTGCCAGCAGTTCCCTAGCGGGGGCAGGGGATACGCAGTATTTT
>TRBJ2-6|TRBV5-1|.|.
CASSSPRGTGANVLTF
TGCGCCAGCAGCTCCCCTCGAGGGACTGGGGCCAACGTCCTGACTTTC
>TRBJ2-3|TRBV11-3|TRBD2|.
CASSLLASGSSQRTDTQYF
TGTGCCAGCAGCTTATTAGCCAGCGGGAGTTCTCAACGCACAGATACGCAGTATTTT
>TRBJ1-2|TRBV19|TRBD1|.
CASSTYGQGGYGYTF
TGTGCCAGTAGTACCTATGGACAGGGAGGATATGGCTACACCTTC
>TRBJ1-2|TRBV27|TRBD1|.
CASSSTGEGYGYTF
TGTGCCAGCAGTTCGACAGGGGAGGGCTATGGCTACACCTTC
>TRBJ1-6|TRBV6-1|TRBD1|.
CASSDRGGSGNSPLHF
TGTGCCAGCAGTGACAGAGGGGGCTCGGGGAATTCACCCCTCCACTTT
>TRBJ2-3|TRBV6-6|.|once
CASSRKALGARGPTDTQYF
TGTGCCAGCAGCCGAAAGGCTCTCGGCGCCAGGGGCCCCACAGATACGCAGTATTTT
>TRBJ1-5|TRBV25-1|.|.
CASSAHSLDNQPQHF
TGTGCCAGCAGTGCACATAGCCTTGACAATCAGCCCCAGCATTTT
>TRBJ1-2|TRBV19|.|.
CASTPGVGYGYTF
TGTGCCAGTACCCCGGGGGTGGGCTATGGCTACACCTTC
>TRBJ1-3|TRBV6-1|TRBD1|few
CASSEVAGGGNTIYF
TGTGCCAGCAGTGAAGTAGCAGGGGGCGGAAACACCATATATTTT
>TRBJ2-7|TRBV6-2/TRBV6-3|TRBD1|.
CASSHTGGEQYF
TGTGCCAGCAGCCATACAGGGGGCGAGCAGTACTTC
>TRBJ1-6|TRBV6-5|.|once
CASSYSTGLRNSPLHF
TGTGCCAGCAGTTACTCGACGGGACTTAGGAATTCACCCCTCCACTTT
>TRBJ1-1|TRBV5-1|TRBD1|many
CASSPGTANTEAFF
TGCGCCAGCAGCCCCGGGACAGCGAACACTGAAGCTTTCTTT
>TRBJ1-1|TRBV19|.|.
CASSREDTEAFF
TGTGCCAGTAGTCGGGAGGACACTGAAGCTTTCTTT
>TRBJ1-2|TRBV11-2|TRBD1|few
CASSSRGPNYGYTF
TGTGCCAGCAGCTCCAGGGGGCCCAACTATGGCTACACCTTC
>TRBJ2-7|TRBV7-2|.|.
CASSTRDSGYEQYF
TGTGCCAGCAGCACGAGGGACTCTGGCTACGAGCAGTACTTC
>TRBJ1-4|TRBV7-2|.|once
CASSLARGGSEKLFF
TGTGCCAGCAGCTTAGCTAGGGGGGGGAGTGAAAAACTGTTTTTT
>TRBJ1-1|TRBV2|.|few
CATTGTTFTEAFF
TGTGCCACGACCGGGACAACTTTCACTGAAGCTTTCTTT
>TRBJ2-5|TRBV12-5|TRBD1|.
CASGLVLTGGKTQYF
TGTGCTAGTGGTTTGGTACTAACAGGGGGAAAGACCCAGTACTTC
>TRBJ1-2|TRBV7-2|TRBD1|.
CASSWSGTGVGGYTF
TGTGCCAGCAGCTGGTCCGGGACAGGGGTTGGTGGCTACACCTTC
>TRBJ1-2|TRBV18|TRBD1|.
CASSPTGTDYGYTF
TGTGCCAGCTCACCGACAGGGACGGACTATGGCTACACCTTC
>TRBJ2-5|TRBV19|TRBD1|.
CASSIAGGGETQYF
TGTGCCAGTAGTATAGCAGGGGGCGGCGAGACCCAGTACTTC
>TRBJ2-1|TRBV14|TRBD1|.
CASSPSTGAGNEQFF
TGTGCCAGCAGCCCTTCGACAGGGGCGGGGAATGAGCAGTTCTTC